This section outlines one TCR beta chain sequence together with its context. Its cognate antigen is unknown. This entry comes from a study of cytomegalovirus exposure and HLA in healthy donors. Study observations and caveats: An ancestry cluster, one associated with Asian ancestry, reportedly showed fewer N-insertions than the approximately 670-donor mean in a later analysis. An observed cluster of highly shared sequence variants was recorded as a likely sequencing artifact. Both high specificity and high sensitivity reportedly marked the classifier's diagnosis of cytomegalovirus status.

13 Jbeta primers and 60 Vbeta primers were used for the PCR. TCRdb's copy holds only in-frame clones and misses some; the assay was immunoSEQ multiplex PCR. Of some 190,000 clones in the sample, approximately 86% were seen once. CDR1 and CDR2 from the germline V gene are WSHSY and SAAADI. The CDR3 contains 17 residues. After removal of 8 bases from V and 0 bases from J, the junction contained 14 bases not matched to a gene. The clonotype originates from a woman aged 30 to 39 in good health and CMV-seronegative. The V and J genes are TRBV10-2 and TRBJ2-7, with 9 bases identical to TRBD1. The sample comprised PBMCs. CDR3 in amino acids: CASHPADRGPSSYEQYF. The CDR3 nucleotides read TGCGCCAGCCACCCAGCGGACAGGGGTCCGAGCTCCTACGAGCAGTACTTC.